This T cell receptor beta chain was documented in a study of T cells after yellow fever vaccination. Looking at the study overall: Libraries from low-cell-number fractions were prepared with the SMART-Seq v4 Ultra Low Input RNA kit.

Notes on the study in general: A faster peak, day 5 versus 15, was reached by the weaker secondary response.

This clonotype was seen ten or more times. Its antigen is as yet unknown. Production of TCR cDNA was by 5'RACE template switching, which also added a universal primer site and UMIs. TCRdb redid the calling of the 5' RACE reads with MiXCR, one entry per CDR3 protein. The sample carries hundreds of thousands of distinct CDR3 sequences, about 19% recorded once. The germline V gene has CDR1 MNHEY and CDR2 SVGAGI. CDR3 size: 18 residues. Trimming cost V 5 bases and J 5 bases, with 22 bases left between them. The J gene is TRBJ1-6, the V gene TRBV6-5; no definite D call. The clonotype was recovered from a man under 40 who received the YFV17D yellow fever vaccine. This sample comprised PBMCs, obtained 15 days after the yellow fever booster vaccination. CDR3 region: CASSMDGAPGIHNSPLHF. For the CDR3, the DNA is TGTGCCAGCAGTATGGACGGAGCACCGGGGATCCATAATTCACCCCTCCACTTT.